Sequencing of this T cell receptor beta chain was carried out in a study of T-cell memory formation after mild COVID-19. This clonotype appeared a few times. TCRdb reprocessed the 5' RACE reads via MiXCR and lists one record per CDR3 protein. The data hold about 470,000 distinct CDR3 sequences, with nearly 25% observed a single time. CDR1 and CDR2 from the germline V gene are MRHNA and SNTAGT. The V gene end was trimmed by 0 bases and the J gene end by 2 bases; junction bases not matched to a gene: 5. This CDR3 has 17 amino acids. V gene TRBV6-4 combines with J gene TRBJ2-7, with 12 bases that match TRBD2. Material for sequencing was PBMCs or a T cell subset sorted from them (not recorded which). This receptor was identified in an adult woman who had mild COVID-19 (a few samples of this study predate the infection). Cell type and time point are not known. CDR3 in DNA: TGTGCCAGCAGTGACTCTTTGACTAGCGGGAGTACCTACGAGCAGTACTTC. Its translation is CASSDSLTSGSTYEQYF.